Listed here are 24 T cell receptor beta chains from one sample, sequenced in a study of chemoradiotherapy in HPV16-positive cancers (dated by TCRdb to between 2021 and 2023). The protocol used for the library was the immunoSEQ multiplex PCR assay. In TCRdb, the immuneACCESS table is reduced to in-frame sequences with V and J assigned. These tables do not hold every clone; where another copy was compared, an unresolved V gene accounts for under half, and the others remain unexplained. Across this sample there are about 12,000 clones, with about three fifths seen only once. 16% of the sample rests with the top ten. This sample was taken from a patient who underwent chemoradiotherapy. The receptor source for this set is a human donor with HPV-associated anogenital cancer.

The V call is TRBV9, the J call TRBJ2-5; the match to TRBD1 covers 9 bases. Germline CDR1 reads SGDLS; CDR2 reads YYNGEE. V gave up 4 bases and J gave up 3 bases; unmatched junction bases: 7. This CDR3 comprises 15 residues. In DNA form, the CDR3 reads TGTGCCAGCAGCTTCAGGGGGACAGGGAAAGAGACCCAGTACTTC. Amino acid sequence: CASSFRGTGKETQYF.

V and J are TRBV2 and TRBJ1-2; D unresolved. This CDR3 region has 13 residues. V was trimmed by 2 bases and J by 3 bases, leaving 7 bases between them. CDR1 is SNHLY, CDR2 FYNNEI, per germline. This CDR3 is CASSERIDYGYTF. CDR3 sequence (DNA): TGTGCCAGCAGTGAAAGGATCGACTATGGCTACACCTTC.

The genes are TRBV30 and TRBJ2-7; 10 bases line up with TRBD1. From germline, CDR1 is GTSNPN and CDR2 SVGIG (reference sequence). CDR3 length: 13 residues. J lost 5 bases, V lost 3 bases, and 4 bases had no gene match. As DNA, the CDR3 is TGTGCCTGGAGCCCCGGGACAGGGGACGAGCAGTACTTC. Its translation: CAWSPGTGDEQYF.

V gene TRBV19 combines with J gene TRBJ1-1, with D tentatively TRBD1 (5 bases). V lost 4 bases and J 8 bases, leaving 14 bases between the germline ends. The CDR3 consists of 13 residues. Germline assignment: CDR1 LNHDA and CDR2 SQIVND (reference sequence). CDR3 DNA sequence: TGTGCCAGTAGTACGGGGACCGCCGGAGAAGCTTTCTTT. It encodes CASSTGTAGEAFF.

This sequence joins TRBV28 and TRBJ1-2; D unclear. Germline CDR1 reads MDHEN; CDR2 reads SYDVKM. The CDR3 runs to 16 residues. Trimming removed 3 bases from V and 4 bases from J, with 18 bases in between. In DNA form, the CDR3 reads TGTGCCAGCAGTTTTTCTAAGGGAATTGGTGGCTATGGCTACACCTTC. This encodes CASSFSKGIGGYGYTF.

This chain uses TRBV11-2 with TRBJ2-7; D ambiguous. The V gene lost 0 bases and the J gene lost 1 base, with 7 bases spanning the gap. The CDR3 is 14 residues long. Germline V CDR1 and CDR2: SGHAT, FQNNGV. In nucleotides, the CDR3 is TGTGCCAGCAGCTTAGACAGTTTTTCCTACGAGCAGTACTTC. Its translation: CASSLDSFSYEQYF.

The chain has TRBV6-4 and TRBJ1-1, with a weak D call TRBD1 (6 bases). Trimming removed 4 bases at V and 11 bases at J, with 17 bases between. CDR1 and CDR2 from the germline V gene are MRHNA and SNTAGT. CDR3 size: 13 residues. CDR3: CASSAETGTRAFF. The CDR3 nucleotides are TGTGCCAGCAGTGCGGAAACAGGGACGCGGGCTTTCTTT.

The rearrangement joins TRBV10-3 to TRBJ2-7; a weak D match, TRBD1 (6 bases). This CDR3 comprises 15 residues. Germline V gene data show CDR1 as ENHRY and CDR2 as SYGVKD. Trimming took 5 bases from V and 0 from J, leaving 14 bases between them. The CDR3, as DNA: TGTGCCATCAGTCAGGGGACACTCGTCTCCTACGAGCAGTACTTC. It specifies CAISQGTLVSYEQYF.

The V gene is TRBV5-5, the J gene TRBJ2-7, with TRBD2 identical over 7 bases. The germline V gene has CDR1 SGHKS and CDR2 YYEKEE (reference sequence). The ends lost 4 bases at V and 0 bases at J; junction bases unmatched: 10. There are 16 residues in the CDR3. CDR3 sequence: CASSLVPGGGSYEQYF. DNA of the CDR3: TGTGCCAGCAGCCTTGTTCCCGGCGGGGGCTCCTACGAGCAGTACTTC. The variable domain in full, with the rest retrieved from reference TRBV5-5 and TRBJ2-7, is DAGVTQSPTHLIKTRGQQVTLRCSPISGHKSVSWYQQVLGQGPQFIFQYYEKEERGRGNFPDRFSARQFPNYSSELNVNALLLGDSALYLCASSLVPGGGSYEQYFGPGTRLTVT.

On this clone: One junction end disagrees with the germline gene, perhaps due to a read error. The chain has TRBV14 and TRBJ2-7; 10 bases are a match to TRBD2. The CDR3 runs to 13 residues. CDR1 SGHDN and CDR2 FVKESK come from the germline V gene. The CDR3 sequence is CASSINQREGLIF. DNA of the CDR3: TGTGCCAGCAGCATTAACCAGCGGGAGGGCCTAATCTTC.

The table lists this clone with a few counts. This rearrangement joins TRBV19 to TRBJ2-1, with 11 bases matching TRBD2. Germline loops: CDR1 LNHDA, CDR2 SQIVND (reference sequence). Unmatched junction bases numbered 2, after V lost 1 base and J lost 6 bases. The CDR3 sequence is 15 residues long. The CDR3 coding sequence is TGTGCCAGTAGTATAGCTAGCGGGAGGAGCAATGAGCAGTTCTTC. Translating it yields CASSIASGRSNEQFF.

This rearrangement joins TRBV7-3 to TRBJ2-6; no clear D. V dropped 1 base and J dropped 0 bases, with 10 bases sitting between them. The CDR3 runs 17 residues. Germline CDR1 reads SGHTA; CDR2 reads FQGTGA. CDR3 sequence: CASSLIGAHSGANVLTF. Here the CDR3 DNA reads TGTGCCAGCAGCTTAATCGGTGCCCACTCTGGGGCCAACGTCCTGACTTTC.

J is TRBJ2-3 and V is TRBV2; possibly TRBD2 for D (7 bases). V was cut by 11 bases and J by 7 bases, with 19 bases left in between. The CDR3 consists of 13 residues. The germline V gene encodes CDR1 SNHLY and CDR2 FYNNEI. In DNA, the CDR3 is TGTGCCGAAAGGGAGGGGGGGGCCAATACGCAGTATTTT. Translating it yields CAEREGGANTQYF.

CDR3 region: CASSWRSSYNSPLHF. In nucleotides, the CDR3 is TGTGCCAGCAGTTGGCGTAGCTCCTATAATTCACCCCTCCACTTT. The chain employs TRBV28 and TRBJ1-6; D not certain. CDR1 is MDHEN, CDR2 SYDVKM, per germline. The CDR3 runs to 15 residues. V gave up 4 bases and J gave up 0 bases, with 7 bases separating them.

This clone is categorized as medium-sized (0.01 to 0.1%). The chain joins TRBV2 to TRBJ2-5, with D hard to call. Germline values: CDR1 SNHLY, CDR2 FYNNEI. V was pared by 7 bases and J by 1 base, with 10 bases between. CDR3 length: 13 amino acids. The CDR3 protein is CASNRHFQETQYF. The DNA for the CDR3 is TGTGCCAGCAACCGACACTTCCAAGAGACCCAGTACTTC.

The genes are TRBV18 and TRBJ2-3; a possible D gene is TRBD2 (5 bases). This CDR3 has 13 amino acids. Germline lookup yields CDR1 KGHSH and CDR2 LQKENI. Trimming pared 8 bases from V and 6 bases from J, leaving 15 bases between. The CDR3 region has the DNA TGTGCCAGCGCCACCAGTTTAGCGGATACGCAGTATTTT. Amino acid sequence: CASATSLADTQYF.

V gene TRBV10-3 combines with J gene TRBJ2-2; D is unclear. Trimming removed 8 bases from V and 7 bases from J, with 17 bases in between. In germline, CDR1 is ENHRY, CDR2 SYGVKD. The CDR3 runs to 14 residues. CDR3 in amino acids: CAIGDTAFFGELFF. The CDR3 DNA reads TGTGCCATCGGGGATACAGCCTTTTTCGGGGAGCTGTTTTTT.

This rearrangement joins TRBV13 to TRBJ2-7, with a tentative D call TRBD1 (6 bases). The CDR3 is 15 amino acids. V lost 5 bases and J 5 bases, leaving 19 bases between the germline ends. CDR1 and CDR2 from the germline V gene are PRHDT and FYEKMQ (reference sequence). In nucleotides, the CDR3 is TGTGCCAGCAGCCCTTTAAGGGACACGGGCAACGAGCAGTACTTC. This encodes CASSPLRDTGNEQYF.

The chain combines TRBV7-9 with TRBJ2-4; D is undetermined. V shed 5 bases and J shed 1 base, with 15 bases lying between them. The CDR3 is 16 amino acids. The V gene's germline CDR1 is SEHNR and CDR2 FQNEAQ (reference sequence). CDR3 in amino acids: CASSQDVTEAKNIQYF. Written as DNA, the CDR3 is TGTGCCAGCAGCCAGGACGTCACGGAGGCCAAAAACATTCAGTACTTC.

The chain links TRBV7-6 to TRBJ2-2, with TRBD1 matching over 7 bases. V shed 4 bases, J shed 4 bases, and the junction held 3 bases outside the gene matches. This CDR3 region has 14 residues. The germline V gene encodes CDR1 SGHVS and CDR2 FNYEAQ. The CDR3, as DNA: TGTGCCAGCAGCTGGCAGGGGGTCACCGGGGAGCTGTTTTTT. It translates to CASSWQGVTGELFF.

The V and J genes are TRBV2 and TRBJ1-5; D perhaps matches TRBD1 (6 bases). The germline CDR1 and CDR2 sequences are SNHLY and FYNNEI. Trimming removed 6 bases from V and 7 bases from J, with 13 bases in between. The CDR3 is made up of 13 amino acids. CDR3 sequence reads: CASRGQLGQPQHF. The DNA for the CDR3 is TGTGCCAGCAGAGGACAGCTAGGCCAGCCCCAGCATTTT.

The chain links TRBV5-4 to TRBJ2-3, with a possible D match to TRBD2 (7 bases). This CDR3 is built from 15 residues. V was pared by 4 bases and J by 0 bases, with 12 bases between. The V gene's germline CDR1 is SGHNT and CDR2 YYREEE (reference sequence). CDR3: CASSPWGGSTDTQYF. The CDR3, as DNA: TGTGCCAGCAGCCCCTGGGGGGGCAGCACAGATACGCAGTATTTT.

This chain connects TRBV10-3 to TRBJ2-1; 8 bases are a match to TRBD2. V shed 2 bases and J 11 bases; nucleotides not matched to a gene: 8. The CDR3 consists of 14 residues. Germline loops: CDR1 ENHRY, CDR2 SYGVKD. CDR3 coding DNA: TGTGCCATCAGTGAGCCGAGGAGCGGGGGAAAGCAGTTCTTC. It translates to CAISEPRSGGKQFF.

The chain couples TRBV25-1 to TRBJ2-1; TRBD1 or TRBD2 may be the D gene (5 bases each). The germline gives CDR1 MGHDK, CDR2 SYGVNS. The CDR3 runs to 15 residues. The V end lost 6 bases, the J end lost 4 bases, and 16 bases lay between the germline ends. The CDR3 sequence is CASRKAGEGYNEQFF. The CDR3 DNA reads TGTGCCAGCAGGAAAGCCGGCGAGGGGTACAATGAGCAGTTCTTC. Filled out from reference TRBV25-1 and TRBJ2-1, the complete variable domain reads EADIYQTPRYLVIGTGKKITLECSQTMGHDKMYWYQQDPGMELHLIHYSYGVNSTEKGDLSSESTVSRIRTEHFPLTLESARPSHTSQYLCASRKAGEGYNEQFFGPGTRLTVL.